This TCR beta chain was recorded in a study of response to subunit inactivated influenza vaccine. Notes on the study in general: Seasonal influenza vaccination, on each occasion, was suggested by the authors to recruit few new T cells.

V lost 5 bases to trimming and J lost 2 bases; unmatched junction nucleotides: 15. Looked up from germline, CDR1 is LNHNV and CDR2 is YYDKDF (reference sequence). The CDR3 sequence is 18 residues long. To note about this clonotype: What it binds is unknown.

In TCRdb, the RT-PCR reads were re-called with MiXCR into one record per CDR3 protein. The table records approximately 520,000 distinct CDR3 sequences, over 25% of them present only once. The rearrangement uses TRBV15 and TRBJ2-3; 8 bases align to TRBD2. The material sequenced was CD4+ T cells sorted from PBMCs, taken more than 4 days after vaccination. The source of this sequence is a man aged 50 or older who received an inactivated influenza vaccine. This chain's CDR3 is CATSQGTGLALATDTQYF. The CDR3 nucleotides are TGTGCCACCAGCCAAGGGACCGGACTAGCCCTAGCCACAGATACGCAGTATTTT.